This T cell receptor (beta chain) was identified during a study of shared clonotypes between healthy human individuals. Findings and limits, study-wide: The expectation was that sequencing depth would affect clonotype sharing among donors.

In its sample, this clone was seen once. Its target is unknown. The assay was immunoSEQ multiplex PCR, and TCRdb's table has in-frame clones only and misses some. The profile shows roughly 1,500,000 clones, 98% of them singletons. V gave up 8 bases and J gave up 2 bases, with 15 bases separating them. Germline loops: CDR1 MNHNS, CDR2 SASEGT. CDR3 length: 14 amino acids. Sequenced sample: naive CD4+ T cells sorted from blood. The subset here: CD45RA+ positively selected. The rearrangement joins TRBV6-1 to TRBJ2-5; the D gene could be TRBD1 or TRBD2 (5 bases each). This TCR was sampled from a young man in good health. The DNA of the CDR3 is TGTGCCAGCCGGACCGGGACCTCTCAAGAGACCCAGTACTTC. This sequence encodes CASRTGTSQETQYF.